The next 26 T cell receptor beta chains were all read from a single sample in a study of blood T cell repertoires in COVID-19. Some clones are missing from TCRdb's copy, which holds only in-frame ones; the method was immunoSEQ multiplex PCR. The sample gives 200,000 to 300,000 clones, over 80% of which show up once; approximately 1.4% is in the top ten. The sequenced material came from peripheral blood. The receptors derive from a woman aged 40 to 49 who had recovered from COVID-19.

This chain connects TRBV2 to TRBJ1-3; maybe TRBD1 (6 bases). The CDR3 length is 15 residues. V was cut by 7 bases and J by 2 bases, with 15 bases left in between. Germline V gives CDR1 SNHLY, CDR2 FYNNEI. Here the CDR3 DNA reads TGTGCCAGCACGGAACAGGGCATACCTGGAAACACCATATATTTT. Its protein product is CASTEQGIPGNTIYF.

The V gene is TRBV5-1, the J gene TRBJ1-6, with TRBD1 matching 8 bases. With 5 bases clipped from V and 7 bases from J, the junction kept 5 bases outside the gene matches. The CDR3 runs to 14 residues. Germline V gene data show CDR1 as SGHRS and CDR2 as YFSETQ. This chain's CDR3 is CASRLQGGNSPLHF. The CDR3 DNA reads TGCGCCAGCAGGCTACAGGGGGGCAATTCACCCCTCCACTTT.

The CDR3 DNA is TGTGCCAGCAGTGATAAGTTCAGGGGACCCTCCTTTAACTATGGCTACACCTTC. Its protein product is CASSDKFRGPSFNYGYTF. The V gene is TRBV6-1, the J gene TRBJ1-2; tentative D call: TRBD1 (6 bases). V was shortened by 3 bases and J by 1 base, with 21 bases between the two germline ends. The CDR3 sequence is 18 residues long. Germline-derived CDR1 and CDR2 are MNHNS and SASEGT.

The CDR3 nucleotides read TGTGCCGCCGGGGGACGTAGCAATCAGCCCCAGCATTTT. It codes for CAAGGRSNQPQHF. This chain connects TRBV6-5 to TRBJ1-5; TRBD1 is a possible D gene (5 bases). The germline V gene has CDR1 MNHEY and CDR2 SVGAGI. Trimming removed 11 bases from V and 0 bases from J, with 11 bases in between. The CDR3 consists of 13 residues.

V gene TRBV7-2 combines with J gene TRBJ1-6; TRBD1 is a possible D gene (5 bases). This CDR3 is built from 16 residues. V lost 2 bases to trimming and J lost 5 bases, with 13 bases between them. CDR1 SGHTA and CDR2 FQGNSA come from the germline V gene. CDR3 coding DNA: TGTGCCAGCAGCTTATTTCAGGGCCTTAATAATTCACCCCTCCACTTT. It encodes CASSLFQGLNNSPLHF.

The chain recombines TRBV27 with TRBJ2-7; 11 bases map to TRBD2. The CDR3 contains 16 residues. J was trimmed by 4 bases and V by 5 bases; bases with no gene match: 10. Germline CDR1 and CDR2: MNHEY and SMNVEV (reference sequence). For the CDR3, the DNA is TGTGCCAGCAGTCCCCGACCGGGACTAGCGGTTTACGAGCAGTACTTC. Translated: CASSPRPGLAVYEQYF.

The chain combines TRBV6-2 or TRBV6-3 with TRBJ2-2, with 11 bases matching TRBD2. The germline CDR1 and CDR2 sequences are MNHEY and SVGEGT. Trimming took 5 bases from V and 5 from J; bases not matched to a gene: 7. This CDR3 comprises 16 residues. CDR3 region: CASSGSSGGHTGELFF. CDR3 nucleotides: TGTGCCAGCAGTGGGTCTAGCGGGGGGCATACCGGGGAGCTGTTTTTT.

The chain employs TRBV5-1 and TRBJ1-1; 8 positions agree with TRBD1. V lost 3 bases to trimming and J lost 5 bases; unmatched junction nucleotides: 9. This CDR3 has 15 residues. The V gene's germline CDR1 is SGHRS and CDR2 YFSETQ. The CDR3 protein is CASSSTQGAGTEAFF. CDR3 sequence (DNA): TGCGCCAGCAGCTCCACTCAGGGGGCAGGGACTGAAGCTTTCTTT.

The gene calls are TRBV27 and TRBJ2-1, with TRBD2 identical over 13 bases. This CDR3 has 18 amino acids. Germline V CDR1 and CDR2: MNHEY, SMNVEV (reference sequence). V lost 0 bases, J lost 2 bases, and 4 bases stayed unmatched. The CDR3 DNA sequence: TGTGCCAGCAGTTTATCGTCACTAGCGGGGGGGCCCTACAATGAGCAGTTCTTC. This encodes CASSLSSLAGGPYNEQFF.

The V and J genes are TRBV29-1 and TRBJ2-1, with D possibly matching TRBD2 (6 bases). This CDR3 comprises 14 residues. Trimming pared 5 bases from V and 2 bases from J, leaving 13 bases between. Germline V lookup: CDR1 SQVTM, CDR2 ANQGSEA. The CDR3 sequence is CSVKGGKTYNEQFF. CDR3 nucleotides: TGCAGCGTTAAGGGCGGGAAAACCTACAATGAGCAGTTCTTC.

The chain recombines TRBV3-1 (or the pseudogene TRBV3-2) with TRBJ2-5; 9 bases align to TRBD2. CDR3 length equals 16 residues. Trimming removed 3 bases from V and 2 bases from J; junction bases left unmatched: 7. Germline V CDR1 and CDR2: LGHDT, YNNKEL (reference sequence). CDR3 coding DNA: TGTGCCAGCAGCCACATGAGGAGCGGGGGGCAAGAGACCCAGTACTTC. It yields the protein CASSHMRSGGQETQYF.

Ten or more counts support this clone. The DNA of the CDR3 is TGCGCCAGCAGCTTGAAGGGAAGAGGGACAGGGGGTTCCTACGAGCAGTACTTC. Protein sequence: CASSLKGRGTGGSYEQYF. The chain couples TRBV5-1 to TRBJ2-7, with TRBD1 matching 11 bases. CDR3 size: 18 residues. V lost 1 base and J lost 1; bases outside the gene matches: 10. Germline V gene lookup returns CDR1 SGHRS and CDR2 YFSETQ. Filled out from reference TRBV5-1 and TRBJ2-7, the complete variable domain reads KAGVTQTPRYLIKTRGQQVTLSCSPISGHRSVSWYQQTPGQGLQFLFEYFSETQRNKGNFPGRFSGRQFSNSRSEMNVSTLELGDSALYLCASSLKGRGTGGSYEQYFGPGTRLTVT.

This clone came up a few times. This CDR3 is CASSERRETQYF. The CDR3, as DNA: TGTGCCAGCAGTGAACGGAGGGAGACCCAGTACTTC. The rearrangement uses TRBV6-1 and TRBJ2-5, with a tentative D call TRBD2 (5 bases). Trimming removed 2 bases from V and 5 bases from J, with 6 bases in between. The CDR3 runs 12 residues. The germline CDR1 and CDR2 sequences are MNHNS and SASEGT.

The CDR3 DNA reads TGTGCCAGCAGCTTATGGGGAGGTAGCACTGAAGCTTTCTTT. Amino acid sequence: CASSLWGGSTEAFF. This chain connects TRBV11-3 to TRBJ1-1, with D unresolved. CDR3 length: 14 residues. CDR1 and CDR2 (germline): SGHNT, YENEEA. V gave up 2 bases and J gave up 4 bases, with 11 bases separating them.

The chain links TRBV5-1 to TRBJ1-4; no definite D call. Trimming left V 0 bases short and J 4 bases short, with 10 bases between. This CDR3 is built from 15 residues. Germline CDR1 and CDR2: SGHRS and YFSETQ. CDR3 sequence (DNA): TGCGCCAGCAGCTTGGGCGGGTCGGGTAATGAAAAACTGTTTTTT. This translates into CASSLGGSGNEKLFF.

CDR3 in amino acids: CASSPPGQGLRGYTF. The CDR3 nucleotides read TGTGCCAGCAGTCCCCCGGGACAGGGGTTAAGGGGCTACACCTTC. V is TRBV28 and J is TRBJ1-2, with 10 bases fitting TRBD1. The CDR3 loop spans 15 amino acids. Germline CDR1 reads MDHEN; CDR2 reads SYDVKM. Losses at the gene ends were 5 bases for V and 8 bases for J; bases not matched to a gene: 11.

This clone has a handful of counts. The chain employs TRBV7-9 and TRBJ1-2, with TRBD1 matching over 8 bases. The CDR3 sequence is 16 residues long. The junction had 21 bases not matched to a gene; V was cut back by 11 bases and J by 7 bases. Germline values: CDR1 SEHNR, CDR2 FQNEAQ (reference sequence). The DNA of the CDR3 is TGTGCCGGCGCCTCCGATTCCATCCAGGGGGCCGCTGGCTACACCTTC. This gives the protein CAGASDSIQGAAGYTF.

The rearrangement joins TRBV6-5 to TRBJ2-1; the match to TRBD2 covers 7 bases. V lost 10 bases and J lost 2; bases outside the gene matches: 8. The CDR3 extends over 14 amino acids. The germline V gene encodes CDR1 MNHEY and CDR2 SVGAGI. The CDR3 DNA sequence: TGTGCCACGGATTTTAGCGGGCCCTACAATGAGCAGTTCTTC. It codes for CATDFSGPYNEQFF.

This clone was seen a single time. The CDR3 spells CASSEPGDYEQYF. The CDR3 DNA sequence: TGTGCCAGCAGTGAACCGGGGGACTACGAGCAGTACTTC. The rearrangement links TRBV2 to TRBJ2-7, with D possibly matching TRBD2 (6 bases). CDR1 and CDR2 (germline): SNHLY, FYNNEI. Between the trimmed V and J ends, which lost 2 bases and 3 bases, there was a span of 8 bases. This CDR3 spans 13 amino acids. Full variable domain (outside the CDR3, taken from reference TRBV2 and TRBJ2-7): EPEVTQTPSHQVTQMGQEVILRCVPISNHLYFYWYRQILGQKVEFLVSFYNNEISEKSEIFDDQFSVERPDGSNFTLKIRSTKLEDSAMYFCASSEPGDYEQYFGPGTRLTVT.

The table lists this clone with a count of one. The rearrangement links TRBV28 to TRBJ1-1, with 7 positions matching TRBD1. There are 14 residues in the CDR3. V lost 2 bases to trimming and J lost 4 bases; unmatched junction nucleotides: 4. Germline V gene sequence: CDR1 MDHEN, CDR2 SYDVKM. The CDR3 here is CASSLATGATEAFF. The CDR3 bases are TGTGCCAGCAGTTTAGCCACAGGGGCCACTGAAGCTTTCTTT.

The rearrangement uses TRBV30 and TRBJ2-2; unclear D gene. V lost 4 bases and J lost 6, with 12 bases in between. Germline CDR1 GTSNPN, CDR2 SVGIG (reference sequence). The CDR3 is 13 amino acids. The CDR3 DNA is TGTGCCTGGACACGAGGAGTCCCCGGGGAGCTGTTTTTT. Protein product: CAWTRGVPGELFF.

This clone was observed once. The J gene is TRBJ1-1, the V gene TRBV14; D is unclear. The germline V and J ends were trimmed by 1 base and 0 bases, with 12 bases remaining between them. The CDR3 is made up of 16 amino acids. Germline assignment: CDR1 SGHDN and CDR2 FVKESK. The CDR3 region is CASSQADFWVNTEAFF. CDR3 DNA sequence: TGTGCCAGCAGCCAAGCCGACTTTTGGGTGAACACTGAAGCTTTCTTT.

The chain links TRBV20-1 to TRBJ1-1, with 7 bases matching TRBD1. The CDR3 loop spans 11 amino acids. Germline CDR1 reads DFQATT; CDR2 reads SNEGSKA (reference sequence). Trimming cost V 8 bases and J 7 bases; bases outside gene matches: 7. The chain's CDR3 is CSSTGQSEAFF. The CDR3 DNA follows: TGCAGTTCGACAGGGCAAAGTGAAGCTTTCTTT.

For the CDR3, the DNA is TGTGCCAGCAGTTTTTTTAACGGGGGGTATGGCAATGAGCAGTTCTTC. Encoded protein: CASSFFNGGYGNEQFF. This chain joins TRBV28 and TRBJ2-1; 7 bases match TRBD2. The germline V gene encodes CDR1 MDHEN and CDR2 SYDVKM. Germline trimming cut 3 bases from V and 6 bases from J; bases unmatched to any gene: 11. The CDR3 has 16 residues.

The chain couples TRBV5-1 to TRBJ1-4; 8 bases fit TRBD1. The CDR3 extends over 15 amino acids. Germline assignment: CDR1 SGHRS and CDR2 YFSETQ. Trimming removed 3 bases from V and 4 bases from J; junction bases left unmatched: 5. DNA for the CDR3: TGCGCCAGCAGCTCAGGGGGCGGCGATAATGAAAAACTGTTTTTT. As protein: CASSSGGGDNEKLFF.

The CDR3 here is CATSGAGGHNEQFF. CDR3 nucleotides: TGTGCCACCAGTGGAGCGGGCGGTCACAATGAGCAGTTCTTC. This chain uses TRBV24-1 with TRBJ2-1, with D possibly being TRBD2 (6 bases). Germline CDR1 KGHDR, CDR2 SFDVKD. The CDR3 loop spans 14 amino acids. Trimming left V 5 bases short and J 5 bases short, with 12 bases between.